Listed below are T cell receptor beta chains from one sample, sequenced in a study of T cell repertoires in cytomegalovirus infection. TCRdb recomputed calls from the reads with MiXCR, one row per CDR3 protein. Seen here are more than 150,000 distinct CDR3 sequences, 23% observed once, and the top ten hold 9.5% to 13%. Source material: PBMCs. These receptors were taken from a human donor in good health (CMV status not recorded). Some clones in this sample may be carry-over from other donors' samples. CDR3s include the opening cysteine and the closing phenylalanine or tryptophan.

TRBJ2-1	TRBV13	CASSLGGGQGASEQFF
TRBJ1-1	TRBV7-9	CASSLGQANTEAFF
TRBJ2-5	TRBV5-5	CASNLAVGTESQETQYF
TRBJ2-7	TRBV7-8	CASSHDTLYEQYF
TRBJ1-1	TRBV7-9	CASSFDGGAFF
TRBJ2-1	TRBV6-2/TRBV6-3	CASSPLAGGPRRSSYNEQFF
TRBJ2-7	TRBV28	CASSADSREQYF
TRBJ2-1	TRBV7-3	CASSLGGLAGVNEQFF
TRBJ2-3	TRBV15	CATSREFPTGASTDTQYF
TRBJ1-2	TRBV6-5	CASSYSRAKWGYTF
TRBJ2-5	TRBV18	CASSPLKTGQETQYF
TRBJ2-7	TRBV28	CASSPGGQDSYEQYF
TRBJ2-7	TRBV5-1	CASSPFAGASYEQYF
TRBJ1-1	TRBV10-3	CAISGFGQGDTEAFF
TRBJ1-5	TRBV7-6	CASSLELGGNQPQHF
TRBJ2-7	TRBV12-3/TRBV12-4	CASRGLTGGGFEQYF
TRBJ1-4	TRBV25-1	CASSVPGPGGEKLFF
TRBJ2-3	TRBV7-3	CASSPSGDTQYF
TRBJ1-5	TRBV6-1	CASTPTGTNQPQHF
TRBJ2-7	TRBV7-8	CASSLSPHEQYF
TRBJ2-1	TRBV27	CASSFWGTRGNEQFF
TRBJ2-7	TRBV19	CASSSLTSNSNEQYF
TRBJ2-1	TRBV11-1	CASSLVRTTLNEQFF
TRBJ2-7	TRBV19	CASSIVWGRGSYEQYF
TRBJ1-1	TRBV2	CASSRERRGTEAFF
TRBJ2-7	TRBV7-9	CASSLSGAGSAVEQYF
TRBJ2-1	TRBV7-9	CASSFPGTGNNEQFF
TRBJ2-5	TRBV20-1	CSASGPSGEETQYF
TRBJ2-7	TRBV4-3	CASSQDRASGSWTYEQYF
TRBJ2-3	TRBV20-1	CSARGGFGPDTQYF
TRBJ2-5	TRBV28	CASSITSLGRETQYF
TRBJ1-1	TRBV11-3	CASSLDPTGAEAFF
TRBJ1-2	TRBV10-2	CASSEDRGYGYTF
TRBJ2-3	TRBV29-1	CSVVSGGAGDTQYF
TRBJ1-2	TRBV28	CASISRVAGYTF
TRBJ2-1	TRBV27	CASRSPAYREQFF
TRBJ2-5	TRBV19	CASSIVAEERAQYF
TRBJ2-7	TRBV6-2/TRBV6-3	CASSRQGFHEQYF
TRBJ2-1	TRBV7-2	CASSLGGRVRTSGRNEQFF
TRBJ1-2	TRBV30	CAWSNRNLNYGYTF
TRBJ1-1	TRBV10-3	CAISESQGLTEAFF